This T cell receptor beta chain emerged from a study of PD-1 blockade in classical Hodgkin lymphoma. About the study: Patients got intravenous nivolumab 3 mg/kg every 2 weeks.

Every single patient, without exception, relapsed after autologous stem cell transplantation, and brentuximab vedotin exposure varied. The data were produced by immunoSEQ multiplex PCR, yet TCRdb's version contains in-frame clones alone and is incomplete. Of about 59,000 clones listed, about nine tenths are singletons. Germline V gene lookup returns CDR1 KGHSH and CDR2 LQKENI. This CDR3 region has 16 residues. With 5 bases clipped from V and 2 bases from J, the junction kept 7 bases outside the gene matches. The TCR comes from a human donor with classical Hodgkin lymphoma. This sequence joins TRBV18 and TRBJ1-5; 9 bases map to TRBD1. The sample was peripheral blood mononuclear cells (PBMCs), taken at baseline. CDR3 DNA sequence: TGTGCCAGCTCATCGAACAGGGGGCAGGGCAATCAGCCCCAGCATTTT. It encodes CASSSNRGQGNQPQHF. Using reference TRBV18 and TRBJ1-5 for the parts outside the CDR3, the full variable domain is NAGVMQNPRHLVRRRGQEARLRCSPMKGHSHVYWYRQLPEEGLKFMVYLQKENIIDESGMPKERFSAEFPKEGPSILRIQQVVRGDSAAYFCASSSNRGQGNQPQHFGDGTRLSIL.